These 13 T cell receptor beta chains came from one sample sequenced in a study of blood T cell repertoires in COVID-19. Some clones are missing from TCRdb's copy, which holds only in-frame ones; the method was immunoSEQ multiplex PCR. The data hold under 400,000 clones, with around 90% observed a single time. The sequenced material came from peripheral blood. The receptors here all came from a man aged 18 to 29 with active or convalescent COVID-19.

The chain recombines TRBV28 with TRBJ2-5; unclear D gene. From germline, CDR1 is MDHEN and CDR2 SYDVKM. The CDR3 loop spans 12 amino acids. The V gene lost 5 bases and the J gene lost 3 bases, with 7 bases spanning the gap. The CDR3 DNA follows: TGTGCCAGCAGTGTCACGGAAGAGACCCAGTACTTC. It codes for CASSVTEETQYF.

The CDR3 sequence: CASSVQDSRVMGYGYTF. The DNA of the CDR3 is TGTGCCAGCAGTGTGCAGGACAGTAGGGTTATGGGGTATGGCTACACCTTC. The chain uses TRBV2 and TRBJ1-2; D possibly corresponds to TRBD1 (6 bases). Trimming took 4 bases from V and 5 from J, leaving 23 bases between them. The CDR3 spans 17 residues. Germline lookup yields CDR1 SNHLY and CDR2 FYNNEI.

The chain joins TRBV9 to TRBJ1-2, with 7 nucleotides matching TRBD1. Germline V lookup: CDR1 SGDLS, CDR2 YYNGEE. The CDR3 is made up of 14 amino acids. V lost 4 bases and J lost 2; bases outside the gene matches: 5. The DNA for the CDR3 is TGTGCCAGCAGCCCACAGACAGGGAACTATGGCTACACCTTC. Protein: CASSPQTGNYGYTF.

The genes are TRBV29-1 and TRBJ1-2; maybe TRBD1 (6 bases). The CDR3 loop spans 12 amino acids. CDR1 is SQVTM, CDR2 ANQGSEA, per germline. Trimming took 7 bases from V and 5 from J, leaving 14 bases between them. The CDR3 nucleotides are TGCAGCGCTTCTCAGGACAGTTATGGCTACACCTTC. Translating it yields CSASQDSYGYTF.

The J gene is TRBJ2-1, the V gene TRBV11-1, with D unclear. This CDR3 is 15 amino acids long. CDR1 is SGHAT, CDR2 FQDESV, per germline (reference sequence). V dropped 0 bases and J dropped 1 base, with 7 bases sitting between them. CDR3 sequence: CASSLAPRSYNEQFF. Written as DNA, the CDR3 is TGTGCCAGCAGCTTAGCCCCTCGGTCCTACAATGAGCAGTTCTTC.

This clone was observed a handful of times. The J gene is TRBJ1-5, the V gene TRBV6-5; D perhaps matches TRBD1 (6 bases). Trimming pared 5 bases from V and 1 base from J, leaving 12 bases between. This CDR3 is 15 amino acids long. Germline V gives CDR1 MNHEY, CDR2 SVGAGI. This chain's CDR3 is CASSRGQTSNQPQHF. Here the CDR3 DNA reads TGTGCCAGCAGTAGAGGACAGACGAGCAATCAGCCCCAGCATTTT.

This chain joins TRBV18 and TRBJ1-1, with TRBD1 matching 8 bases. The CDR3 length is 14 residues. The germline V gene has CDR1 KGHSH and CDR2 LQKENI. Unmatched junction bases numbered 3, after V lost 5 bases and J lost 1 base. CDR3 sequence: CASSEGQENTEAFF. For the CDR3, the DNA is TGTGCCAGCTCAGAGGGACAGGAGAACACTGAAGCTTTCTTT.

The chain is built from TRBV24-1 and TRBJ2-3, with D possibly TRBD1 on 5 matching bases. The germline CDR1 and CDR2 sequences are KGHDR and SFDVKD. The V end was cut by 4 bases, the J end by 0 bases, with 10 bases between. CDR3 length equals 15 residues. For the CDR3, the DNA is TGTGCCACCAGTGACCCTGGGGCTAGCACAGATACGCAGTATTTT. Translating it yields CATSDPGASTDTQYF.

This clone was detected only a few times. CDR3 sequence reads: CASRQYPGNTIYF. In DNA form, the CDR3 reads TGTGCCAGCAGGCAGTACCCTGGAAACACCATATATTTT. The chain recombines TRBV6-5 with TRBJ1-3; D unclear. CDR1 and CDR2 (germline): MNHEY, SVGAGI. Trimming took 6 bases from V and 2 from J, leaving 8 bases between them. This CDR3 has 13 residues.

This chain links TRBV27 with TRBJ2-7; D might be TRBD2 (6 bases). Between the trimmed V and J ends, which lost 1 base and 4 bases, there was a span of 11 bases. This CDR3 has 14 amino acids. Germline V lookup: CDR1 MNHEY, CDR2 SMNVEV (reference sequence). CDR3 coding DNA: TGTGCCAGCAGTTTATGGGGGGACGGTTACGAGCAGTACTTC. Translation: CASSLWGDGYEQYF.

The rearrangement joins TRBV7-2 to TRBJ1-1, with 7 bases identical to TRBD1. V was pared by 5 bases and J by 5 bases, with 11 bases of the junction left unmatched. Germline-derived CDR1 and CDR2 are SGHTA and FQGNSA. The CDR3 is made up of 15 amino acids. The CDR3 here is CASSHPTGAGTEAFF. In DNA form, the CDR3 reads TGTGCCAGCAGCCACCCAACAGGGGCGGGGACTGAAGCTTTCTTT.

This rearrangement joins TRBV6-6 to TRBJ1-5, with D possibly TRBD1 on 6 matching bases. Germline CDR1 MNHNY, CDR2 SVGAGI (reference sequence). CDR3 length: 16 amino acids. Trimming cost V 0 bases and J 0 bases, with 9 bases left between them. The CDR3, as DNA: TGTGCCAGCAGTTACTCGACAGGAGTTAGCAATCAGCCCCAGCATTTT. This codes for CASSYSTGVSNQPQHF.

The CDR3 coding sequence is TGTGCTAGTGGTTTGGTATGCCAGGGAAGGACTGGAAACACCATATATTTT. Encoded protein: CASGLVCQGRTGNTIYF. The chain carries TRBV12-5 and TRBJ1-3, with D tentatively TRBD1 (5 bases). The CDR3 extends over 17 amino acids. V shed 0 bases and J shed 2 bases, with 14 bases lying between them. Per germline, CDR1 LGHNT and CDR2 FRNRAP.